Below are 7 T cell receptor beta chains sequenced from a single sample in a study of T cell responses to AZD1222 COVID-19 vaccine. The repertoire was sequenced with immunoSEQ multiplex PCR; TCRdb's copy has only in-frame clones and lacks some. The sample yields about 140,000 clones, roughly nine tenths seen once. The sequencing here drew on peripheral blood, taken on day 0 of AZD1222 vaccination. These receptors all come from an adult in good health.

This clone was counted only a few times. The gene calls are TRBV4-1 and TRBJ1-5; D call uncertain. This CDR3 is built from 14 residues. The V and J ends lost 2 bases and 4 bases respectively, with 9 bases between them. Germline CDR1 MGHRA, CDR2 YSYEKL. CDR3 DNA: TGCGCCAGCAGCCAATGGGTAAGGAATCAGCCCCAGCATTTT. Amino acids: CASSQWVRNQPQHF.

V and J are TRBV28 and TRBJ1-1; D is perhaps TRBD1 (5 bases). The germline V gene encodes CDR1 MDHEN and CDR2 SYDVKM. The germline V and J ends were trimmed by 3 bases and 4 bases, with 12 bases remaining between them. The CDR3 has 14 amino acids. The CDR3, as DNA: TGTGCCAGCAGTTTTTTCAGGGTTGGCACTGAAGCTTTCTTT. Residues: CASSFFRVGTEAFF.

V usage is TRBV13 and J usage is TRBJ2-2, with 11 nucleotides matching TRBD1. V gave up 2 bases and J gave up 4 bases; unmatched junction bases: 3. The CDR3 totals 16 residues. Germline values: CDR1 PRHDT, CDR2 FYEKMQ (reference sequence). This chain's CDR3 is CASSLRGTGGTGELFF. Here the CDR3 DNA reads TGTGCCAGCAGCTTACGAGGGACAGGGGGCACCGGGGAGCTGTTTTTT.

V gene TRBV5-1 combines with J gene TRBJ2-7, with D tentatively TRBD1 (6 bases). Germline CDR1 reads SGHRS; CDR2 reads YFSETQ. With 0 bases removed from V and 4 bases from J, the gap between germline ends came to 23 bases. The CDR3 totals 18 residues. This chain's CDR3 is CASSLVLSQQGKGYEQYF. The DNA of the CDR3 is TGCGCCAGCAGCTTGGTATTATCCCAACAGGGTAAGGGGTACGAGCAGTACTTC.

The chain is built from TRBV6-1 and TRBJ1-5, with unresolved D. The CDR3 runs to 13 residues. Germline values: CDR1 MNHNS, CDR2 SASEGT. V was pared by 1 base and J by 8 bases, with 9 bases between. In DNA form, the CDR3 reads TGTGCCAGCAGTGAAGGACCGAGGGAGCCCCAGCATTTT. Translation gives CASSEGPREPQHF.

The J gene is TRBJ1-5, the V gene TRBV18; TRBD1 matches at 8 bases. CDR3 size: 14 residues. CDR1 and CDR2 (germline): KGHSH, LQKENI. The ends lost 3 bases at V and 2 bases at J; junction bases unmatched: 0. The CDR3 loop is CASSPDRGNQPQHF. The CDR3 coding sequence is TGTGCCAGCTCACCGGACAGGGGCAATCAGCCCCAGCATTTT. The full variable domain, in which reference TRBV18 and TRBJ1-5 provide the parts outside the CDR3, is NAGVMQNPRHLVRRRGQEARLRCSPMKGHSHVYWYRQLPEEGLKFMVYLQKENIIDESGMPKERFSAEFPKEGPSILRIQQVVRGDSAAYFCASSPDRGNQPQHFGDGTRLSIL.

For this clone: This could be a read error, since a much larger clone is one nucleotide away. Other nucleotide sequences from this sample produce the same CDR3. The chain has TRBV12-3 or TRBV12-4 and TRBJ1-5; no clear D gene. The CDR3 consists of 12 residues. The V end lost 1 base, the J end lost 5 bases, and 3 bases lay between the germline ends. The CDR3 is CASSLGYQPQHF. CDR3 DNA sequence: TGTGCCAGCAGTTTAGGGTATCAGCCCCAGCATTTT.